The clone carrying this TCR beta chain came up many times. Its antigen is unknown. The CDR3 has 17 amino acids. Trimming pared 4 bases from V and 7 bases from J, leaving 23 bases between. The data are from a study of T cells in Graves' hyperthyroidism and ophthalmopathy. Study-wide results and caveats: Ophthalmopathy could be told apart from stable hyperthyroidism with a 13 V-J model. The model anticipated ophthalmopathy a median around six months pre-onset. The majority of expanded thyroid clonotypes above 0.001 also appeared in blood.

The investigators amplified TCR beta CDR3 regions from RNA transcripts. The HTBI set primed first-round TCR CDR3 RT-PCR. TCRdb redid the calling of the multiplex PCR reads with MiXCR, one entry per CDR3 protein. Counted here are about 570,000 distinct CDR3 sequences, roughly 50% occurring once; the ten biggest clones make up roughly 19%. Sequenced material: peripheral blood or thyroid tissue (not recorded which). The clonotype was recovered from an adult woman with Graves' disease, either hyperthyroidism or ophthalmopathy (not recorded which). The chain carries TRBV12-3 or TRBV12-4 and TRBJ1-3; D call uncertain. CDR3 DNA sequence: TGTGCCAGCAGTTCGGCCGGACTCAGCAGTGCCCGGAACACCATATATTTT. It yields the protein CASSSAGLSSARNTIYF.